This TCR beta chain was obtained from a study of post-analysis software for immune sequencing data. Study-wide background: Clinical courses comprised relapsing-remitting, secondary progressive and progressive-relapsing multiple sclerosis. Study-wide results and limits: Five TRBV segments, including TRBV5-6, TRBV5-1 and TRBV20-1, were more frequent in patients than controls. There was significantly lower normalized Chao1 diversity in multiple sclerosis patients than in controls. By F measure, strong co-clustering occurred among samples prepared in the same batch.

Sequencing libraries made from TCR beta cDNA carried unique molecular identifiers. The source material, 1 to 10 million T cells, gave rise to roughly 0.5 million cDNA molecules. TCRdb passed the PCR reads through MiXCR, listing each CDR3 protein once. This repertoire shows some 500,000 distinct CDR3 sequences, roughly 45% found once; its top ten account for about 12%. With regard to this clonotype: Its antigen is undetermined.

The CDR3 length is 17 residues. The junction had 12 bases not matched to a gene; V was cut back by 7 bases and J by 0 bases. The germline V gene has CDR1 MNHNY and CDR2 SVGAGI (reference sequence). The chain employs TRBV6-6 and TRBJ2-1, with 7 bases fitting TRBD2. This receptor was obtained from a girl aged 10 to 17 with multiple sclerosis. Sequencing was carried out using blood. CDR3 loop: CASTYRAGLSSYNEQFF. DNA for the CDR3: TGTGCCAGCACCTATCGAGCGGGGCTGAGCTCCTACAATGAGCAGTTCTTC.